This TCR beta chain was documented in a study of siplizumab effects on memory and regulatory T cells. Germline lookup yields CDR1 MNHEY and CDR2 SVGAGI. This CDR3 is built from 14 residues. Trimming left V 5 bases short and J 3 bases short, with 12 bases between. The assay was immunoSEQ multiplex PCR, and TCRdb's table has in-frame clones only and misses some. The sample has some 99,000 clones; approximately 90% are singletons. The sequence came from a human donor in good health. The sample taken for sequencing was Tregs sorted from blood. This rearrangement joins TRBV6-5 to TRBJ2-3; no clear D. This CDR3 is CASSQILATDTQYF. CDR3 nucleotide sequence: TGTGCCAGCAGTCAAATCTTAGCTACAGATACGCAGTATTTT.